Listed below are T cell receptor beta chains from one sample, sequenced in a study of blood T cell repertoires in COVID-19. The method was immunoSEQ multiplex PCR; TCRdb's version includes in-frame clones alone and lacks a portion of them. The table includes more than 150,000 clones, 88% detected once. The specimen was peripheral blood. These receptor sequences come from a woman aged 70 to 79 with acute or convalescent COVID-19. The CDR3 runs from the conserved cysteine through the conserved F or W. The D gene is left open where the match is weak. Size tells how often a clone was seen (once, few, many) or the class of an expanded clone, and some rows leave it out.

clone size: NA
D gene: TRBD1
J gene: TRBJ1-2
V gene: TRBV19
CDR3 DNA: TGTGCCAGTAGTGGCCCGGGACAGGGGAACTATGGCTACACCTTC
CDR3 protein: CASSGPGQGNYGYTF

clone size: NA
D gene: TRBD1
J gene: TRBJ1-1
V gene: TRBV3-1/TRBV3-2
CDR3 DNA: TGTGCCAGCAGCCGCCGACCGGGACAGGGGAAGTCTGAAGCTTTCTTT
CDR3 protein: CASSRRPGQGKSEAFF

clone size: NA
D gene: NA
J gene: TRBJ1-1
V gene: TRBV7-9
CDR3 DNA: TGTGCCAGCACCTTAGCAGGGGAAACTGAAGCTTTCTTT
CDR3 protein: CASTLAGETEAFF

clone size: NA
D gene: NA
J gene: TRBJ2-1
V gene: TRBV4-1
CDR3 DNA: TGCGCCAGCAGCCAAGCGACCGGGGAGAGGTTCTACAATGAGCAGTTCTTC
CDR3 protein: CASSQATGERFYNEQFF

clone size: NA
D gene: TRBD1
J gene: TRBJ1-1
V gene: TRBV29-1
CDR3 DNA: TGCAGCGGGGAAGACAGGGTGGCTTTCTTT
CDR3 protein: CSGEDRVAFF

clone size: NA
D gene: TRBD1
J gene: TRBJ1-1
V gene: TRBV3-1/TRBV3-2
CDR3 DNA: TGTGCCAGCAGCCAACGGACAGGGGGGCACACTGAAGCTTTCTTT
CDR3 protein: CASSQRTGGHTEAFF

clone size: NA
D gene: TRBD2
J gene: TRBJ2-3
V gene: TRBV19
CDR3 DNA: TGTGCCAGTAGTATAGCCAGCGGGGGTTGGTTAGATACGCAGTATTTT
CDR3 protein: CASSIASGGWLDTQYF

clone size: NA
D gene: NA
J gene: TRBJ2-5
V gene: TRBV7-9
CDR3 DNA: TGTGCCAGCAGCCTTCGACAGGACCAAGAGACCCAGTACTTC
CDR3 protein: CASSLRQDQETQYF

clone size: NA
D gene: NA
J gene: TRBJ1-6
V gene: TRBV5-4
CDR3 DNA: TGTGCCAGCAGCTTGGACACAGGGCGGAATTCACCCCTCCACTTT
CDR3 protein: CASSLDTGRNSPLHF

clone size: NA
D gene: TRBD1
J gene: TRBJ1-2
V gene: TRBV15
CDR3 DNA: TGTGCCACCAGCAGGGGACAGGGCCTCTATGGCTACACCTTC
CDR3 protein: CATSRGQGLYGYTF

clone size: NA
D gene: NA
J gene: TRBJ1-6
V gene: TRBV7-9
CDR3 DNA: TGTGCCAGCAGCTTAGTTCCAGGGAAAAATTCACCCCTCCACTTT
CDR3 protein: CASSLVPGKNSPLHF

clone size: NA
D gene: TRBD2
J gene: TRBJ2-1
V gene: TRBV19
CDR3 DNA: TGTGCCAGTAGTAGGAGCGGGGGGGCCTACAATGAGCAGTTCTTC
CDR3 protein: CASSRSGGAYNEQFF

clone size: few
D gene: NA
J gene: TRBJ1-1
V gene: TRBV9
CDR3 DNA: TGTGCCAGCAGCGTAGACCTAAACACTGAAGCTTTCTTT
CDR3 protein: CASSVDLNTEAFF

clone size: few
D gene: NA
J gene: TRBJ2-7
V gene: TRBV3-1/TRBV3-2
CDR3 DNA: TGTGCCAGCAGCCAAGAGCTATTGCCCTACGAGCAGTACTTC
CDR3 protein: CASSQELLPYEQYF

clone size: NA
D gene: NA
J gene: TRBJ1-5
V gene: TRBV16
CDR3 DNA: TGTGCCAGCAGCCCCCCCGGGGGGAGCAATCAGCCCCAGCATTTT
CDR3 protein: CASSPPGGSNQPQHF

clone size: NA
D gene: NA
J gene: TRBJ1-1
V gene: TRBV18
CDR3 DNA: TGTGCCAGCTCACGTGACAGGAGCACTGAAGCTTTCTTT
CDR3 protein: CASSRDRSTEAFF

clone size: NA
D gene: NA
J gene: TRBJ2-3
V gene: TRBV5-6
CDR3 DNA: TGTGCCAGCAGCCCAGGGACTAGCACAGATACGCAGTATTTT
CDR3 protein: CASSPGTSTDTQYF

clone size: NA
D gene: NA
J gene: TRBJ1-2
V gene: TRBV5-8
CDR3 DNA: TGTGCCAGCAGCTATACCGGGAACTATGGCTACACCTTC
CDR3 protein: CASSYTGNYGYTF

clone size: NA
D gene: NA
J gene: TRBJ1-1
V gene: TRBV5-5
CDR3 DNA: TGTGCCAGCAGCTTGGGGGCCGCTGAAGCTTTCTTT
CDR3 protein: CASSLGAAEAFF

clone size: NA
D gene: NA
J gene: TRBJ1-2
V gene: TRBV7-9
CDR3 DNA: TGTGCCAGCACCCCAGGCGGGGTGTCAGACTATGGCTACACCTTC
CDR3 protein: CASTPGGVSDYGYTF

clone size: NA
D gene: TRBD1
J gene: TRBJ1-1
V gene: TRBV7-3
CDR3 DNA: TGTGCCAGCAGCCGTTCAGGGGGCGGCACTGAAGCTTTCTTT
CDR3 protein: CASSRSGGGTEAFF

clone size: NA
D gene: TRBD2
J gene: TRBJ2-7
V gene: TRBV7-8
CDR3 DNA: TGTGCCAGCAGCTTAGCGCCTAGCGGCTACGAGCAGTACTTC
CDR3 protein: CASSLAPSGYEQYF

clone size: NA
D gene: NA
J gene: TRBJ2-7
V gene: TRBV5-5
CDR3 DNA: TGTGCCAGCAGCACCACGGACGGCTCCGTGCGGGTGCAGTACTTC
CDR3 protein: CASSTTDGSVRVQYF

clone size: NA
D gene: NA
J gene: TRBJ2-1
V gene: TRBV5-4
CDR3 DNA: TGTGCCAGCAGCCTATATATCCGGGGGTCTGGTAGGAATGAGCAGTTCTTC
CDR3 protein: CASSLYIRGSGRNEQFF

clone size: NA
D gene: TRBD1
J gene: TRBJ1-1
V gene: TRBV4-3
CDR3 DNA: TGCGCCAGCAGCCAATGGACAGGGTCGAGGGGAGCTTTCTTT
CDR3 protein: CASSQWTGSRGAFF

clone size: NA
D gene: TRBD2
J gene: TRBJ2-3
V gene: TRBV9
CDR3 DNA: TGTGCCAGCAGCGTAGCGGGGGGGACTAGCGGGTTCTATACGCAGTATTTT
CDR3 protein: CASSVAGGTSGFYTQYF

clone size: NA
D gene: TRBD1
J gene: TRBJ1-2
V gene: TRBV3-1/TRBV3-2
CDR3 DNA: TGTGCCAGCAGCCCGGGACAGGGGAACTATGGCTACACCTTC
CDR3 protein: CASSPGQGNYGYTF

clone size: NA
D gene: NA
J gene: TRBJ2-7
V gene: TRBV6-5
CDR3 DNA: TGTGCCAGCAGTCCCCGACAAACTGTTGAGCAGTACTTC
CDR3 protein: CASSPRQTVEQYF

clone size: NA
D gene: TRBD2
J gene: TRBJ2-3
V gene: TRBV20-1
CDR3 DNA: TGCAGTGCTAGTTTTGGCGGGGGGGGTGCCAATACGCAGTATTTT
CDR3 protein: CSASFGGGGANTQYF

clone size: NA
D gene: TRBD1
J gene: TRBJ2-6
V gene: TRBV9
CDR3 DNA: TGTGCCAGCAGCCCTGGGGACAGGTACTCTGGGGCCAACGTCCTGACTTTC
CDR3 protein: CASSPGDRYSGANVLTF

clone size: NA
D gene: NA
J gene: TRBJ2-1
V gene: TRBV19
CDR3 DNA: TGTGCCAGTAGGGTAGGAGTTCTGAGCTCCTACAATGAGCAGTTCTTC
CDR3 protein: CASRVGVLSSYNEQFF

clone size: NA
D gene: NA
J gene: TRBJ1-1
V gene: TRBV29-1
CDR3 DNA: TGCAGCGTAACGGGACACTTGAACACTGAAGCTTTCTTT
CDR3 protein: CSVTGHLNTEAFF

clone size: NA
D gene: TRBD1
J gene: TRBJ1-2
V gene: TRBV12-5
CDR3 DNA: TGTGCTAGTGCCGGGGGGACAGGGAACTATGGCTACACCTTC
CDR3 protein: CASAGGTGNYGYTF

clone size: NA
D gene: TRBD1
J gene: TRBJ2-5
V gene: TRBV4-1
CDR3 DNA: TGCGCCAGCAGCCAGAGGGACAGGGGAGCGGAGACCCAGTACTTC
CDR3 protein: CASSQRDRGAETQYF

clone size: NA
D gene: NA
J gene: TRBJ1-2
V gene: TRBV6-2/TRBV6-3
CDR3 DNA: TGTGCCAGCAGTTACTCGGACAGCTATGGCTACACCTTC
CDR3 protein: CASSYSDSYGYTF

clone size: few
D gene: NA
J gene: TRBJ1-1
V gene: TRBV19
CDR3 DNA: TGTGCCAGTAGTTTCAGGGGACGCGACGGCATGAACACTGAAGCTTTCTTT
CDR3 protein: CASSFRGRDGMNTEAFF

clone size: NA
D gene: NA
J gene: TRBJ1-3
V gene: TRBV2
CDR3 DNA: TGTGCCAGCAGTGTTCGCGCAGGGGCCACCGAGACCATATATTTT
CDR3 protein: CASSVRAGATETIYF

clone size: NA
D gene: TRBD1
J gene: TRBJ2-1
V gene: TRBV15
CDR3 DNA: TGTGCCACCAGCAGAGGAGACAGGGTCACCTACAATGAGCAGTTCTTC
CDR3 protein: CATSRGDRVTYNEQFF

clone size: NA
D gene: NA
J gene: TRBJ1-4
V gene: TRBV7-2
CDR3 DNA: TGTGCCAGCAGCCCCCCCCGCGGATCTAATGAAAAACTGTTTTTT
CDR3 protein: CASSPPRGSNEKLFF

clone size: NA
D gene: NA
J gene: TRBJ2-6
V gene: TRBV30
CDR3 DNA: TGTGCCTGGGACGGGTTTCATGGGGCCAACGTCCTGACTTTC
CDR3 protein: CAWDGFHGANVLTF

clone size: NA
D gene: TRBD1
J gene: TRBJ1-1
V gene: TRBV24-1
CDR3 DNA: TGTGCCACCAGTGATAATCAGGGGGCTGCCTGGGAAGCTTTCTTT
CDR3 protein: CATSDNQGAAWEAFF

clone size: NA
D gene: TRBD1
J gene: TRBJ1-1
V gene: TRBV6-6
CDR3 DNA: TGTGCCAGCAGGGGACAGGAGGGCACTGAAGCTTTCTTT
CDR3 protein: CASRGQEGTEAFF

clone size: NA
D gene: NA
J gene: TRBJ2-7
V gene: TRBV7-2
CDR3 DNA: TGTGCCAGCAGCTTAAACCCAGGGGTGAGCTCCTACGAGCAGTACTTC
CDR3 protein: CASSLNPGVSSYEQYF